Here is one T cell receptor beta chain with its context. TCR beta was sequenced from blood CD8+ and CD4+ T cells. Negative isolation yielded CD8+ and CD4+ T cells; FACS enriched TEMRA cells. Random-hexamer reverse transcription was applied to roughly 0.5 to 1 ug RNA. It was immunoSEQ multiplex PCR that amplified TCR beta CDR3 across 54 Vbeta and 13 Jbeta. TCRdb re-called the immunoSEQ multiplex PCR reads through MiXCR, storing one row per CDR3 protein. The table lists fewer than 200,000 distinct CDR3 sequences, over 75% of them singletons, with 0.085% to 0.09% in the top ten. These data are taken from a study of CD8 T cells in Susac syndrome. Study as a whole: When blood was collected, patients with Susac syndrome were therapy-naive, were taking corticosteroids, or were receiving intravenous immunoglobulin alone.

The CDR3 is 13 amino acids. Germline V gene lookup returns CDR1 DFQATT and CDR2 SNEGSKA (reference sequence). Trimming shortened V by 4 bases and J by 7 bases, and 13 bases separated the two germline ends. The specimen sequenced was CD4+ T cells from PBMCs. This sequence originates from a human donor with Susac syndrome. J is TRBJ1-4 and V is TRBV20-1; the D gene is possibly TRBD1 (6 bases). This CDR3 is CSAIGGAGEKLFF. The CDR3 nucleotides read TGCAGTGCTATCGGGGGGGCGGGTGAAAAACTGTTTTTT.